This passage covers 8 T cell receptor beta chains from one sample sequenced in a study of T cells after yellow fever vaccination. MiXCR, applied by TCRdb to the 5' RACE reads, yields one record per CDR3 protein. The sample shows some 340,000 distinct CDR3 sequences, over 4% of them seen only once. Sequencing used PBMCs, obtained 5 days after the yellow fever booster vaccination. The receptors were gathered from a man between 18 and 29 years old who received the YFV17D yellow fever vaccine.

Notes on this clonotype: This may be a read error: a much more frequent sequence differs by one nucleotide. The V call is TRBV4-3, the J call TRBJ1-1; D gene uncertain. Trimming shortened V by 4 bases and J by 0 bases, and 6 bases separated the two germline ends. Germline-derived CDR1 and CDR2 are LGHNA and YSLEER. This CDR3 is built from 13 residues. Here the CDR3 reads CASSLWMNTEAFF. The CDR3 coding sequence is TGCGCCAGCAGCCTATGGATGAACACTGAAGCTTTCTTT.

This clonotype was observed many times. The chain carries TRBV20-1 and TRBJ2-3; TRBD1 matches 9 bases. The junction had 10 bases not matched to a gene; V was cut back by 5 bases and J by 4 bases. Germline V gene lookup returns CDR1 DFQATT and CDR2 SNEGSKA (reference sequence). This CDR3 region has 15 residues. CDR3: CSASRTGVLADTQYF. The DNA of the CDR3 is TGCAGTGCTTCCCGGACAGGGGTCCTCGCAGATACGCAGTATTTT.

There are many counts of this clonotype. V is TRBV10-2 and J is TRBJ2-1, with D perhaps matching TRBD2 (5 bases). CDR1 WSHSY and CDR2 SAAADI come from the germline V gene. This CDR3 is 16 amino acids long. V lost 7 bases and J 7 bases, leaving 23 bases between the germline ends. The CDR3 DNA reads as TGCGCCAGCACTCAAGAGGGCAAACGGCGTCGGAATGAGCAGTTCTTC. Amino acids: CASTQEGKRRRNEQFF.

This clonotype turned up a few times. The J gene is TRBJ2-1, the V gene TRBV4-3; D not resolved. Between the trimmed V and J ends, which lost 0 bases and 1 base, there was a span of 7 bases. The CDR3 is 15 amino acids. Germline V gives CDR1 LGHNA, CDR2 YSLEER. The CDR3 nucleotides read TGCGCCAGCAGCCAAGATCAAAGGTCCTACAATGAGCAGTTCTTC. Translated: CASSQDQRSYNEQFF.

This clonotype was observed at least ten times. The V call is TRBV18, the J call TRBJ1-2; TRBD1 is a possible D gene (6 bases). The CDR3 extends over 15 amino acids. Deletions cut 2 bases from V and 4 bases from J, with 14 bases between. Germline V gene data show CDR1 as KGHSH and CDR2 as LQKENI. For the CDR3, the DNA is TGTGCCAGCTCACCAACTAGAGGACAGCTCTATGGCTACACCTTC. Its protein product is CASSPTRGQLYGYTF.

The sample holds a few counts of this clonotype. The V call is TRBV20-1, the J call TRBJ1-2, with D possibly TRBD1 on 5 matching bases. Trimming removed 3 bases from V and 2 bases from J, with 7 bases in between. Per the germline V gene, CDR1 is DFQATT and CDR2 is SNEGSKA (reference sequence). CDR3 size: 12 residues. The CDR3 DNA follows: TGCAGTGCTAGTGGGACCAACTATGGCTACACCTTC. Translating gives CSASGTNYGYTF.

The V call is TRBV7-9, the J call TRBJ2-2, with TRBD1 matching 7 bases. This CDR3 region has 18 residues. The germline CDR1 and CDR2 sequences are SEHNR and FQNEAQ (reference sequence). J was trimmed by 4 bases and V by 8 bases; bases with no gene match: 19. The CDR3 coding sequence is TGTGCCAGCTTATCCCCATCCGCTAGACAGGGACCCACCGGGGAGCTGTTTTTT. This sequence encodes CASLSPSARQGPTGELFF.

This clonotype was counted between two and nine times. This chain joins TRBV28 and TRBJ2-1, with no clear D. This CDR3 contains 15 residues. Germline V gene sequence: CDR1 MDHEN, CDR2 SYDVKM. V was cut by 11 bases and J by 7 bases, with 24 bases left in between. For the CDR3, the DNA is TGTGCCGCCCAGCCCGCTACTACGCTGAGGAATGAGCAGTTCTTC. Protein: CAAQPATTLRNEQFF.